The 11 T cell receptor beta chains below were found in one sample sequenced in a study of T-cell memory formation after mild COVID-19. TCRdb re-analysed the 5' RACE reads in MiXCR, keeping a single row per CDR3 protein. The table lists approximately 570,000 distinct CDR3 sequences, over 15% of them singletons. Source material: PBMCs or a T cell subset sorted from them (not recorded which). Receptor source: an adult woman who had mild COVID-19 (a few samples of this study predate the infection). Cell type and time point are not known.

The V and J genes are TRBV29-1 and TRBJ2-1; 11 bases match TRBD2. Germline values: CDR1 SQVTM, CDR2 ANQGSEA. The CDR3 loop spans 16 amino acids. V lost 4 bases and J lost 3; bases outside the gene matches: 8. For the CDR3, the DNA is TGCAGCGTTGCCCCGGGACTAGCGGTAGGCTACAATGAGCAGTTCTTC. This sequence encodes CSVAPGLAVGYNEQFF.

This clonotype was observed a few times. As DNA, the CDR3 is TGCGCCAGCAGCTTGGGGGGGATTGGTCCGCAGTATTTT. Translated, it gives CASSLGGIGPQYF. The rearrangement joins TRBV5-1 to TRBJ2-3; D is perhaps TRBD1 or TRBD2 (5 bases each). The CDR3 consists of 13 residues. Trimming shortened V by 0 bases and J by 10 bases, and 12 bases separated the two germline ends. Germline V gene lookup returns CDR1 SGHRS and CDR2 YFSETQ.

This clonotype was picked up a small number of times. A read error may produce the germline difference seen at one junction end. This chain connects TRBV20-1 to TRBJ2-1; TRBD2 is a possible D gene (7 bases). Germline CDR1 reads DFQATT; CDR2 reads SNEGSKA (reference sequence). CDR3 size: 14 residues. The CDR3 region has the DNA TGCAGTGCCAGAGGAGGGGGGGCATCTAATGAGCAGTTCTTC. It is translated as CSARGGGASNEQFF.

This clonotype was seen many times. The rearrangement joins TRBV5-1 to TRBJ1-4, with 8 bases that match TRBD1. Germline CDR1 SGHRS, CDR2 YFSETQ. CDR3 length equals 13 residues. V trimming: 0 bases; J trimming: 10 bases; junction bases outside the gene matches: 2. This CDR3 reads CASSLGDRGKLFF. Written as DNA, the CDR3 is TGCGCCAGCAGCTTGGGCGACAGGGGAAAACTGTTTTTT.

This clonotype has a count of ten or more. This chain links TRBV20-1 with TRBJ2-7; D possibly corresponds to TRBD1 (5 bases). The CDR3 length is 14 residues. V was cut by 6 bases and J by 3 bases, with 18 bases left in between. The germline CDR1 and CDR2 sequences are DFQATT and SNEGSKA (reference sequence). The CDR3 region is CSALRLGPSYEQYF. The CDR3 DNA follows: TGCAGTGCGCTACGATTGGGGCCTAGCTACGAGCAGTACTTC.

J is TRBJ2-2 and V is TRBV5-4; TRBD2 might be the D (5 bases). The V end lost 2 bases, the J end lost 5 bases, and 16 bases lay between the germline ends. CDR1 and CDR2 from the germline V gene are SGHNT and YYREEE (reference sequence). The CDR3 covers 16 residues. The DNA of the CDR3 is TGTGCCAGCAGCTTAGCTGCGCCGACGGGGACCGGGGAGCTGTTTTTT. Its translation is CASSLAAPTGTGELFF.

The CDR3 DNA sequence: TGTGCCAGCAGGGCGGGGACGGGGGGAGAGCAGTACTTC. Protein product: CASRAGTGGEQYF. The chain is built from TRBV7-2 and TRBJ2-7; 7 nucleotides agree with TRBD2. Germline V CDR1 and CDR2: SGHTA, FQGNSA. Losses at the gene ends were 6 bases for V and 7 bases for J; bases not matched to a gene: 9. The CDR3 has 13 amino acids.

This clonotype was recorded at least ten times. CDR3 region: CSVEEPSGYEQYF. CDR3 bases: TGCAGCGTTGAAGAACCTAGCGGCTACGAGCAGTACTTC. The chain employs TRBV29-1 and TRBJ2-7; 7 bases agree with TRBD2. Germline CDR1 and CDR2: SQVTM and ANQGSEA. This CDR3 is built from 13 residues. Trimming took 0 bases from V and 3 from J; bases not matched to a gene: 2.

The genes are TRBV4-3 and TRBJ2-3, with 7 bases lining up with TRBD2. In germline, CDR1 is LGHNA, CDR2 YSLEER. The CDR3 runs to 15 residues. Trimming at V came to 3 bases and at J to 2 bases, leaving 5 bases not matched to a gene. CDR3 nucleotide sequence: TGCGCCAGCAGCCAGGCACGGGAGGCCACAGATACGCAGTATTTT. The encoded protein is CASSQAREATDTQYF.

The chain is built from TRBV2 and TRBJ2-7; the D gene could be TRBD1 or TRBD2 (5 bases each). The CDR3 contains 16 residues. V lost 5 bases and J 4 bases, leaving 21 bases between the germline ends. Germline V gene sequence: CDR1 SNHLY, CDR2 FYNNEI. The CDR3 sequence: CASSKRDLTRDYEQYF. The CDR3 nucleotides read TGTGCCAGCAGTAAACGGGACCTCACTAGGGATTACGAGCAGTACTTC.

A few counts support this clonotype. This sequence joins TRBV20-1 and TRBJ2-4, with 8 bases identical to TRBD1. J gave up 8 bases and V 4 bases, and 7 bases lay outside the gene matches. CDR1 DFQATT and CDR2 SNEGSKA come from the germline V gene (reference sequence). CDR3 length: 13 amino acids. As DNA, the CDR3 is TGCAGTGCTACTGGACAGGGTGGGGACATTCAGTACTTC. This translates into CSATGQGGDIQYF.